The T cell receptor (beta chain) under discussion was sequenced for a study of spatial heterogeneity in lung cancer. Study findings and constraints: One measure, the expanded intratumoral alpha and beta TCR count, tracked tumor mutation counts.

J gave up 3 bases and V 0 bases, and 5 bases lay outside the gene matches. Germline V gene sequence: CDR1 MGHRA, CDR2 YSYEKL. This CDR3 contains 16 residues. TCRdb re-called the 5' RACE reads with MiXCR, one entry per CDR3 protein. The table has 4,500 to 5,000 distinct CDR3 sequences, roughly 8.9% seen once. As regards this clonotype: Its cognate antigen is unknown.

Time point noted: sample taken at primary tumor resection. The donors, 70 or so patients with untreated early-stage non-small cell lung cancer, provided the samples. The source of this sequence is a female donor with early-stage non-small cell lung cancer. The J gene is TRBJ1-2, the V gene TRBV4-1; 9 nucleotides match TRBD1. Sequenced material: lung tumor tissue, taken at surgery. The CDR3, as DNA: TGCGCCAGCAGCCAAGATGGGACAGGGAACCACTATGGCTACACCTTC. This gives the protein CASSQDGTGNHYGYTF.